This TCR beta chain was sequenced for a study of T cell changes during pregnancy in multiple sclerosis (dated by TCRdb to the late 2010s). At the level of the whole study: The study looked at changes in the T cell repertoire across pregnancy in women with multiple sclerosis.

Libraries were constructed by the immunoSEQ multiplex PCR assay. TCRdb re-hosts the immuneACCESS table, in-frame sequences only. Its copies lack some clones; in the studies checked, an unresolved V gene accounts for under half of them, and the cause for the rest is not known. For this sample there are under 70,000 clones; 90% to 95% appear just once. Jointly, the top ten make up approximately 2% of the sample. About this clone itself: No antigen is known for it. Per-base quality was not reported, and no clone a single base away is much larger than it.

Counted from cysteine to phenylalanine, this CDR3 has 13 amino acids. Only the CDR3 DNA is retained, 39 bases long and in frame from the first base. CDR1 and CDR2, looked up from the germline V gene (reference sequence), are GTSNPN and SVGIG. Clipping removes 3 bases from V and 3 bases from J, with 4 as the unmatched junction base count. The sequence came from a female donor in good health, enrolled as a control in a pregnancy study. Sequencing was performed on peripheral blood, taken in the third trimester of pregnancy. The V and J segments used are TRBV30 and TRBJ1-2; 7 bases in the junction line up with TRBD1. The nucleotide sequence reads TGTGCCTGGAGCGACAGGGAATACTATGGCTACACCTTC. This is translated as CAWSDREYYGYTF.